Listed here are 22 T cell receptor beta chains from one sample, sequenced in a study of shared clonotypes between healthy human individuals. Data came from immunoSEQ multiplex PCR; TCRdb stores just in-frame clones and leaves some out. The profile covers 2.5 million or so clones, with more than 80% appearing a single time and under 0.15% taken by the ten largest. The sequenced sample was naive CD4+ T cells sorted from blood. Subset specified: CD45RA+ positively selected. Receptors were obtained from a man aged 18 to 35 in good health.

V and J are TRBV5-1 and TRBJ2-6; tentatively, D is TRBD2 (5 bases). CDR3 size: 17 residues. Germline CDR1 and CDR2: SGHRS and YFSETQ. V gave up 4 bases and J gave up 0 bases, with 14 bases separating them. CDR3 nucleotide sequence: TGCGCCAGCAGCCTCGGCGGACGGGACTCTGGGGCCAACGTCCTGACTTTC. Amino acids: CASSLGGRDSGANVLTF.

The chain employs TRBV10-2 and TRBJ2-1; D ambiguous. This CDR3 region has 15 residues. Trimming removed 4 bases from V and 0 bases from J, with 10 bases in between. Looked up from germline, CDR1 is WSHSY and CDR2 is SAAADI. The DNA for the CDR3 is TGCGCCAGCAGTGGTGGGGTAGGCTCCTACAATGAGCAGTTCTTC. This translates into CASSGGVGSYNEQFF.

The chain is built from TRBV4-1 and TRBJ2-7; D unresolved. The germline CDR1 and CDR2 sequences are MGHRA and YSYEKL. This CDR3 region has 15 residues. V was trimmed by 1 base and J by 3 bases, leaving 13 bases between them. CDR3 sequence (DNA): TGCGCCAGCAGCCAAGGTCTACTGCAGAGCTACGAGCAGTACTTC. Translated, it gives CASSQGLLQSYEQYF.

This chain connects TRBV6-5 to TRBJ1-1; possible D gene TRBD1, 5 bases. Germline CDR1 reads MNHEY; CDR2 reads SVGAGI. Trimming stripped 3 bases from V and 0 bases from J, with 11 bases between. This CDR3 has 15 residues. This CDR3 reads CASSYAGPMNTEAFF. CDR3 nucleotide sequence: TGTGCCAGCAGTTATGCGGGACCAATGAACACTGAAGCTTTCTTT.

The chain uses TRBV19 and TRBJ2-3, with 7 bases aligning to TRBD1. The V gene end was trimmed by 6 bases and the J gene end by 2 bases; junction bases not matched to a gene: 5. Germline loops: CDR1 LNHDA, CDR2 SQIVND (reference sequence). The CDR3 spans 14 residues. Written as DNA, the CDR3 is TGTGCCAGTAGCCCGACAGGGCCCACAGATACGCAGTATTTT. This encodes CASSPTGPTDTQYF.

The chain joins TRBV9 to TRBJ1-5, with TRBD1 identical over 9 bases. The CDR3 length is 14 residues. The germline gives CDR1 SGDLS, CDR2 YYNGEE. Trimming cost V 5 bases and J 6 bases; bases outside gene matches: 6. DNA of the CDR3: TGTGCCAGCAGTGCCGGGACAGGGTTTCAGCCCCAGCATTTT. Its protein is CASSAGTGFQPQHF.

The CDR3 loop is CASFSLGGDTLHF. The CDR3 region has the DNA TGTGCCAGCTTCTCCCTCGGCGGAGACACACTCCACTTT. The chain is built from TRBV18 and TRBJ1-6; D remains unclear. The CDR3 consists of 13 residues. The germline CDR1 and CDR2 sequences are KGHSH and LQKENI. V was pared by 7 bases and J by 16 bases, with 20 bases between. Looking up the rest from reference TRBV18 and TRBJ1-6 gives the full variable domain: NAGVMQNPRHLVRRRGQEARLRCSPMKGHSHVYWYRQLPEEGLKFMVYLQKENIIDESGMPKERFSAEFPKEGPSILRIQQVVRGDSAAYFCASFSLGGDTLHFGNGTRLTVT.

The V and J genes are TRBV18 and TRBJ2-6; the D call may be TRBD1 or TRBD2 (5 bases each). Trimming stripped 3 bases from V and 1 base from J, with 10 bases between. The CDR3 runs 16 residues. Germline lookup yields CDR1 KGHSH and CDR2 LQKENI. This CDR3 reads CASSPSGPSGANVLTF. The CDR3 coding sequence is TGTGCCAGCTCACCGTCGGGACCGTCTGGGGCCAACGTCCTGACTTTC.

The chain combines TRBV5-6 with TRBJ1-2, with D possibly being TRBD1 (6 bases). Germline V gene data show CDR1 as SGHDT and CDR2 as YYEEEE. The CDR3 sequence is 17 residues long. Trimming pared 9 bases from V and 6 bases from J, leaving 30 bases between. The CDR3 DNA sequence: TGTGCCACCTTACTCCTCGGGGGGCAAGGGGACGAGGATGGCTACACCTTC. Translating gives CATLLLGGQGDEDGYTF. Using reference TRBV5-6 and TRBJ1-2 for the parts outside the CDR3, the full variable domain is DAGVTQSPTHLIKTRGQQVTLRCSPKSGHDTVSWYQQALGQGPQFIFQYYEEEERQRGNFPDRFSGHQFPNYSSELNVNALLLGDSALYLCATLLLGGQGDEDGYTFGSGTRLTVV.

CDR3 nucleotides: TGTGCCAGCAGTGAACAGCTCTCTGGAAACACCATATATTTT. Protein sequence: CASSEQLSGNTIYF. The V gene is TRBV6-1, the J gene TRBJ1-3, with D unclear. With 2 bases removed from V and 0 bases from J, the gap between germline ends came to 5 bases. Germline CDR1 reads MNHNS; CDR2 reads SASEGT. The CDR3 consists of 14 residues.

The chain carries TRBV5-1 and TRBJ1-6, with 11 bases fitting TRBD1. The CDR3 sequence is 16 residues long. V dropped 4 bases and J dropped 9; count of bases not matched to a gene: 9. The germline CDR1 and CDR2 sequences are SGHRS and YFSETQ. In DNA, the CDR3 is TGCGCCAGCAGCGCCTCCGGGACAGGGGGAAGTTCACCCCTCCACTTT. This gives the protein CASSASGTGGSSPLHF. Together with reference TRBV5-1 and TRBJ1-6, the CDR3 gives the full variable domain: KAGVTQTPRYLIKTRGQQVTLSCSPISGHRSVSWYQQTPGQGLQFLFEYFSETQRNKGNFPGRFSGRQFSNSRSEMNVSTLELGDSALYLCASSASGTGGSSPLHFGNGTRLTVT.

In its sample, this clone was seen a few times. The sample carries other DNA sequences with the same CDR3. The CDR3 DNA follows: TGTGCCAGCAGCTTAGTGACAGGGAGCAATCAGCCCCAGCATTTT. Its translation is CASSLVTGSNQPQHF. The chain links TRBV7-2 to TRBJ1-5; 7 nucleotides match TRBD1. J lost 1 base, V lost 1 base, and 1 base had no gene match. Germline CDR1 SGHTA, CDR2 FQGNSA. The CDR3 spans 15 residues.

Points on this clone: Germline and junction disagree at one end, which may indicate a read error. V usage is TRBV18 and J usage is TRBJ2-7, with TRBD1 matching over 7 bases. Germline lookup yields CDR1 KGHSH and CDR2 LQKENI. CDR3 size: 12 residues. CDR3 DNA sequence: TGTGCCAGCTCACCGAGACAGGGACAGTGGAACTTC. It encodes CASSPRQGQWNF. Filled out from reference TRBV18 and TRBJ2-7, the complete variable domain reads NAGVMQNPRHLVRRRGQEARLRCSPMKGHSHVYWYRQLPEEGLKFMVYLQKENIIDESGMPKERFSAEFPKEGPSILRIQQVVRGDSAAYFCASSPRQGQWNFGPGTRLTVT.

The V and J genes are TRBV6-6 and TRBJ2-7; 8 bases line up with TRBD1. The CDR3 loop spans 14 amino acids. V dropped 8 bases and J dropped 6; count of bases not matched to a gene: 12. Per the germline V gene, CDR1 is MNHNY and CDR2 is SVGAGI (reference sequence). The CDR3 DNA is TGTGCCAGCGCTCTTACAGGGGGTAATGGCGAGCAGTACTTC. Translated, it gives CASALTGGNGEQYF.

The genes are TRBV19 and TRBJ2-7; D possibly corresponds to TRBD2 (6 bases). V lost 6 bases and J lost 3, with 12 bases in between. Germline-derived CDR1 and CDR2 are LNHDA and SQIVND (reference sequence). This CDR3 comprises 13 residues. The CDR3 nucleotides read TGTGCCAGTAGCCGGACGGGAGACTACGAGCAGTACTTC. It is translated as CASSRTGDYEQYF.

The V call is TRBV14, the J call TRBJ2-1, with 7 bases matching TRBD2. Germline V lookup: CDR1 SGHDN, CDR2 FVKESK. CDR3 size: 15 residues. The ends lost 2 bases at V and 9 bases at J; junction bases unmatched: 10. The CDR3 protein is CASSQRRETVPEQFF. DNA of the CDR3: TGTGCCAGCAGCCAACGGCGGGAGACGGTTCCTGAGCAGTTCTTC.

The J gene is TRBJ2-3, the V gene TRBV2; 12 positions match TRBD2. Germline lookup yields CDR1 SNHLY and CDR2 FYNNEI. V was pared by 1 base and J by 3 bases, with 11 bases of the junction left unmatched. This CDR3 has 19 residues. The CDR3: CASSEVPTSGSRLTDTQYF. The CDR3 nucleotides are TGTGCCAGCAGTGAAGTCCCGACTAGCGGGAGTAGGTTAACAGATACGCAGTATTTT.

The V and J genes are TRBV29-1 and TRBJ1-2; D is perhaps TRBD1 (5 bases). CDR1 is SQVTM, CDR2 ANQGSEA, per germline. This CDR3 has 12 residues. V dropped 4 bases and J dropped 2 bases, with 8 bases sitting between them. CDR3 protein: CSVAGDNYGYTF. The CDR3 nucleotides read TGCAGCGTTGCGGGGGACAACTATGGCTACACCTTC.

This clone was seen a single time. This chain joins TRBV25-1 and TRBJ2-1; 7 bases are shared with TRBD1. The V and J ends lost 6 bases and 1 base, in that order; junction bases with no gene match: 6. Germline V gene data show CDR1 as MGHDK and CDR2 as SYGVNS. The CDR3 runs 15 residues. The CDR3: CASRPPTGSYNEQFF. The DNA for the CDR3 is TGTGCCAGCAGACCACCGACAGGGTCCTACAATGAGCAGTTCTTC.

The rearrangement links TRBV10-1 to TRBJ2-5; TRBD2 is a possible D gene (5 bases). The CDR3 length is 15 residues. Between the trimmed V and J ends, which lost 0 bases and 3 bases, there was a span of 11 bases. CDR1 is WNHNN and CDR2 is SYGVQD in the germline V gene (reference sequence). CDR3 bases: TGCGCCAGCAGTGAGTCGCACCGAGGGAAAGAGACCCAGTACTTC. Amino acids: CASSESHRGKETQYF.

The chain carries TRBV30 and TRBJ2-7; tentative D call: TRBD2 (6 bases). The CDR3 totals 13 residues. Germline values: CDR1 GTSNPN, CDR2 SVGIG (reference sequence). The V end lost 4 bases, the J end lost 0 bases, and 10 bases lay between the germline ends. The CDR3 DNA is TGTGCCTGGACGCGGGACCACTCCTACGAGCAGTACTTC. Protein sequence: CAWTRDHSYEQYF.

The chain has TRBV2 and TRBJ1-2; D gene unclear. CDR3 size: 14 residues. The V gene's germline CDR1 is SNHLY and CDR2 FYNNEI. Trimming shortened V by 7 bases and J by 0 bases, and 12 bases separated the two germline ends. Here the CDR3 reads CASIFDTTNYGYTF. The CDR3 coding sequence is TGTGCCAGCATTTTTGACACCACTAACTATGGCTACACCTTC.